This paragraph covers one T cell receptor beta chain sequence. What it recognizes is unknown. TCRB transcripts that were expressed got sequenced, as all of the isolated RNA had been reverse transcribed. The data were produced by immunoSEQ multiplex PCR, yet TCRdb's version contains in-frame clones alone and is incomplete. The data show roughly 220,000 clones, with around 16% seen just once and about 0.078% held by the top ten. The source of the sample is a study of beta chain features in type 1 diabetes. Losses at the gene ends were 5 bases for V and 0 bases for J; bases not matched to a gene: 12. CDR1 SGHAT and CDR2 FQNNGV come from the germline V gene. This CDR3 has 19 amino acids. Study-wide findings and caveats: People with Type 1 diabetes carried modestly yet significantly shorter TCRB CDR3s in all four CD4+ subsets.

The specimen was naive CD4+ T cells from blood. The chain carries TRBV11-2 and TRBJ2-6, with 8 positions matching TRBD1. This clonotype originated in a man aged 25 to 40 with type 1 diabetes. CDR3 in DNA: TGTGCCAGCAGCCCGGAGGGACAGGCGTATGTCTCTGGGGCCAACGTCCTGACTTTC. It is translated as CASSPEGQAYVSGANVLTF.